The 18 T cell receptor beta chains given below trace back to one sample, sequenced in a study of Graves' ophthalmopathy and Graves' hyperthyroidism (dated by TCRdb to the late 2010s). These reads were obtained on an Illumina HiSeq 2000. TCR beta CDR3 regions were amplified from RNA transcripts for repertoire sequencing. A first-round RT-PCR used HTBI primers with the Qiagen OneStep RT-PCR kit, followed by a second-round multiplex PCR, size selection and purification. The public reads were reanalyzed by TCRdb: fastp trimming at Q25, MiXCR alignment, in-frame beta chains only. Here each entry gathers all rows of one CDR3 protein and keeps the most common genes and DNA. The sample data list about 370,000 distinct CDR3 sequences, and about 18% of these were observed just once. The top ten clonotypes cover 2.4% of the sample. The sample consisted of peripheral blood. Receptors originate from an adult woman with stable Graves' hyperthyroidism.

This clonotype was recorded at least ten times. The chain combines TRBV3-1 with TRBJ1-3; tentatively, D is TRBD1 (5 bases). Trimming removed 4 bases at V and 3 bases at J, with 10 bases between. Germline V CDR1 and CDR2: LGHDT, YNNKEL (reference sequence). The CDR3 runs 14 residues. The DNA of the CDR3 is TGTGCCAGCAGCCTCAGGGAGGTTGGAAACACCATATATTTT. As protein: CASSLREVGNTIYF.

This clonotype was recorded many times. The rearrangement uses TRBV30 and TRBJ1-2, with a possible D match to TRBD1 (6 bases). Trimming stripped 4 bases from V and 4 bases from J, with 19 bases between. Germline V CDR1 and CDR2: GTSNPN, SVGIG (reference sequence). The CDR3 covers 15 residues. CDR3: CAWTRRTDSPYGYTF. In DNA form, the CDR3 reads TGTGCCTGGACCCGGAGGACAGACAGTCCCTATGGCTACACCTTC.

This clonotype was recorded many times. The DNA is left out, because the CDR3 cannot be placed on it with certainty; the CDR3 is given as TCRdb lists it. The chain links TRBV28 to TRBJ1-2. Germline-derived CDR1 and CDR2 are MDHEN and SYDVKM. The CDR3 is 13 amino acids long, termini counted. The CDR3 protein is CASSWAGGSIHTF.

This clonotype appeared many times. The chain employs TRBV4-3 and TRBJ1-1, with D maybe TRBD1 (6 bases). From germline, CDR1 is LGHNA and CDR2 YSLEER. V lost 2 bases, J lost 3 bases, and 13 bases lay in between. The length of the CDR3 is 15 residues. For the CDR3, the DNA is TGCGCCAGCAGCCAACGCAGGGGAGGGTACACTGAAGCTTTCTTT. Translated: CASSQRRGGYTEAFF.

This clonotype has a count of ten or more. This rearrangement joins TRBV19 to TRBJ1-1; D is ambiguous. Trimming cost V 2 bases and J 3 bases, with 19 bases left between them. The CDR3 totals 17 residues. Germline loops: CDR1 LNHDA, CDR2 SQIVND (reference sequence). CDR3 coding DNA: TGTGCCAGTAGTATAAAGCGAAATGCGGGCGGGGACACTGAAGCTTTCTTT. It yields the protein CASSIKRNAGGDTEAFF.

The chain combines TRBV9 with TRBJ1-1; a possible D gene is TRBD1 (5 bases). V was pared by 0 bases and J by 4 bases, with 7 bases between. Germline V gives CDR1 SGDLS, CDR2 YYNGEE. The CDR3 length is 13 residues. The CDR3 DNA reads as TGTGCCAGCAGCGTAGGGGGGATCACTGAAGCTTTCTTT. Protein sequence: CASSVGGITEAFF.

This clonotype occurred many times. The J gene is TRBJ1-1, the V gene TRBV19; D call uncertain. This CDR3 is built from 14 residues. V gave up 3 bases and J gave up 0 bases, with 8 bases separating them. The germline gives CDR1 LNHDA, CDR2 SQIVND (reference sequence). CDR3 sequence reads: CASSISGMNTEAFF. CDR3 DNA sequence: TGTGCCAGTAGTATTTCCGGAATGAACACTGAAGCTTTCTTT.

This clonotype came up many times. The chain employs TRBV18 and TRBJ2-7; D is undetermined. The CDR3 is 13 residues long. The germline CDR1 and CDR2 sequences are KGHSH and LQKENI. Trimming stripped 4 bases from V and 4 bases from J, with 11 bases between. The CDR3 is CASSLGDNYEQYF. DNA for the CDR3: TGTGCCAGCTCACTGGGTGATAATTACGAGCAGTACTTC.

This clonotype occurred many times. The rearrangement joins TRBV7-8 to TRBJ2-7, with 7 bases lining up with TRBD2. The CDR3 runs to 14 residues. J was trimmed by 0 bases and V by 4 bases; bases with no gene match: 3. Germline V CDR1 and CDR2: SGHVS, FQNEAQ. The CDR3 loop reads CASSSRGTSYEQYF. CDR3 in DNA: TGTGCCAGCAGCTCGCGGGGGACCTCCTACGAGCAGTACTTC.

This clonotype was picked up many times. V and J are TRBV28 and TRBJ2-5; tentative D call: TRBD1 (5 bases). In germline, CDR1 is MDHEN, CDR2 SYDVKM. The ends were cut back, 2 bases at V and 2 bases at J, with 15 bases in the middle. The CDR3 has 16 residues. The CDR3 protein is CASSLGSRTQQETQYF. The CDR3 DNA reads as TGTGCCAGCAGTTTAGGATCTCGGACACAACAAGAGACCCAGTACTTC.

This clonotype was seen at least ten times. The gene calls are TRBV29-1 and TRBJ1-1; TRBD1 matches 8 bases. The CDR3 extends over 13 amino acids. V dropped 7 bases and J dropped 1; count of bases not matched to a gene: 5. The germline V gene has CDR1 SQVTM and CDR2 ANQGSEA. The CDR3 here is CSAPGGANTEAFF. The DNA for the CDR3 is TGCAGCGCACCAGGGGGCGCGAACACTGAAGCTTTCTTT.

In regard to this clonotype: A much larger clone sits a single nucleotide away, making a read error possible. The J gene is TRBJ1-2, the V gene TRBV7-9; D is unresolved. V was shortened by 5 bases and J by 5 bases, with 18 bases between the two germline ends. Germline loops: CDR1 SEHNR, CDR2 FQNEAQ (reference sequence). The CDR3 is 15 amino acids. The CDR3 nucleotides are TGTGCCAGCAGCCCCATGCTCGGATCCCTTTATGGCTACACCTTC. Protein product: CASSPMLGSLYGYTF.

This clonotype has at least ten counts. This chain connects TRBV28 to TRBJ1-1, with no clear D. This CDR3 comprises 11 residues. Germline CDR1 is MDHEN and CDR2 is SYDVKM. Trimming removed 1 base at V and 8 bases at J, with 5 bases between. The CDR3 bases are TGTGCCAGCAGTTTATTGGGGGAAGCTTTCTTT. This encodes CASSLLGEAFF.

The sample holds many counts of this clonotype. The CDR3 protein is CASRRVGGANVLTF. DNA of the CDR3: TGCGCCAGCAGAAGGGTTGGTGGGGCCAACGTCCTGACTTTC. V usage is TRBV5-1 and J usage is TRBJ2-6; D unclear. The CDR3 runs to 14 residues. V dropped 5 bases and J dropped 3 bases, with 9 bases sitting between them. CDR1 is SGHRS, CDR2 YFSETQ, per germline.

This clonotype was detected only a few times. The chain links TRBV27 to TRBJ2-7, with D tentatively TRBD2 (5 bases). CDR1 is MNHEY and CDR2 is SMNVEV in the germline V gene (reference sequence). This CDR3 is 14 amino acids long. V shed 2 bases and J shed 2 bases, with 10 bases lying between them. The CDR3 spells CASSLNGRAYEQYF. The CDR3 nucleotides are TGTGCCAGCAGTTTAAATGGGAGAGCCTACGAGCAGTACTTC.

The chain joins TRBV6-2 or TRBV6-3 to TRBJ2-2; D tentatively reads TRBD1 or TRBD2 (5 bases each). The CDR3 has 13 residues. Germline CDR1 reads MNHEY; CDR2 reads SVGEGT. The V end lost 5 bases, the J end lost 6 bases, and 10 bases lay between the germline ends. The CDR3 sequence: CASSMGDAGELFF. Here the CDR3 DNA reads TGTGCCAGCAGTATGGGGGATGCCGGGGAGCTGTTTTTT.

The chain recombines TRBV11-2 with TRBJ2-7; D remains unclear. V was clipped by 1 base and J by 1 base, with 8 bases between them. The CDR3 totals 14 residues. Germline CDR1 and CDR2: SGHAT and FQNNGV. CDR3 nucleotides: TGTGCCAGCAGCTTAGTACATTTTTCCTACGAGCAGTACTTC. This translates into CASSLVHFSYEQYF.

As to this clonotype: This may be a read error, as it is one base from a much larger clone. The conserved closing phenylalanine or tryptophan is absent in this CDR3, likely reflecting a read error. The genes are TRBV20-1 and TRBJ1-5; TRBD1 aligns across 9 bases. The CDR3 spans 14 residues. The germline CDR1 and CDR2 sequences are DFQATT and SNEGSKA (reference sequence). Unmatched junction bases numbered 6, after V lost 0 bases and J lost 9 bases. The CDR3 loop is CSARDGQGRSPQHV. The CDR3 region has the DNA TGCAGTGCTAGAGACGGACAGGGGAGATCGCCCCAGCATGTT.